These 10 T cell receptor beta chains share one sample of origin, sequenced in a study of OX40 agonist ivuxolimab in advanced cancers. Sequencing used immunoSEQ multiplex PCR; TCRdb keeps in-frame clones, though not all of them. The profile covers 60,000 to 85,000 clones, with about 94% appearing a single time and around 21% taken by the ten largest. The material was CD4+ or CD8+ T cells sorted from blood, obtained in a trial of the OX40 agonist ivuxolimab. The source is an adult with an advanced solid tumor such as melanoma, head and neck, liver or kidney cancer.

In this sample, this clone turned up once. The V and J genes are TRBV6-5 and TRBJ1-1; D not certain. Germline loops: CDR1 MNHEY, CDR2 SVGAGI. This CDR3 comprises 12 residues. The germline V and J ends were trimmed by 10 bases and 1 base, with 10 bases remaining between them. The CDR3 here is CATLGGNTEAFF. DNA of the CDR3: TGTGCCACCCTAGGTGGGAACACTGAAGCTTTCTTT.

The chain joins TRBV2 to TRBJ2-5; TRBD2 aligns across 15 bases. The junction had 17 bases not matched to a gene; V was cut back by 5 bases and J by 1 base. The germline gives CDR1 SNHLY, CDR2 FYNNEI. This CDR3 contains 21 residues. The CDR3 here is CASSLGFGLAGGPGGQETQYF. CDR3 nucleotides: TGTGCCAGCAGTCTAGGTTTTGGACTAGCGGGAGGGCCGGGGGGCCAAGAGACCCAGTACTTC.

The genes are TRBV28 and TRBJ2-7, with unresolved D. The CDR3 totals 10 residues. Germline V gene data show CDR1 as MDHEN and CDR2 as SYDVKM. V dropped 8 bases and J dropped 4 bases, with 6 bases sitting between them. The CDR3 is CASSNYEQYF. The CDR3 bases are TGTGCCAGCTCGAATTACGAGCAGTACTTC.

The V call is TRBV6-4, the J call TRBJ2-2; 7 positions agree with TRBD1. The germline V gene encodes CDR1 MRHNA and CDR2 SNTAGT. CDR3 length: 18 residues. After removal of 0 bases from V and 6 bases from J, the junction contained 13 bases not matched to a gene. The CDR3 DNA reads TGTGCCAGCAGTGACTCGCCCGCGACAGGGAGTCTCCCCGGGGAGCTGTTTTTT. It is translated as CASSDSPATGSLPGELFF.

The genes are TRBV5-1 and TRBJ2-6, with 8 bases aligning to TRBD1. V dropped 4 bases and J dropped 0; count of bases not matched to a gene: 12. This CDR3 has 19 residues. Germline assignment: CDR1 SGHRS and CDR2 YFSETQ. In nucleotides, the CDR3 is TGCGCCAGCAGCCCCTTAGCGGCAGGGGGCCACTCTGGGGCCAACGTCCTGACTTTC. It codes for CASSPLAAGGHSGANVLTF. The full variable domain, completed using reference TRBV5-1 and TRBJ2-6, is KAGVTQTPRYLIKTRGQQVTLSCSPISGHRSVSWYQQTPGQGLQFLFEYFSETQRNKGNFPGRFSGRQFSNSRSEMNVSTLELGDSALYLCASSPLAAGGHSGANVLTFGAGSRLTVL.

J is TRBJ2-1 and V is TRBV5-1; 8 nucleotides line up with TRBD1. After removal of 5 bases from V and 9 bases from J, the junction contained 10 bases not matched to a gene. Per germline, CDR1 SGHRS and CDR2 YFSETQ. CDR3 length: 14 amino acids. CDR3 nucleotides: TGCGCCAGCAGTTTCGGACAGGGTCGGATTGAGCAGTTCTTC. It yields the protein CASSFGQGRIEQFF.

This chain uses TRBV11-2 with TRBJ2-1, with 11 bases that match TRBD2. Losses at the gene ends were 5 bases for V and 13 bases for J; bases not matched to a gene: 13. Germline V CDR1 and CDR2: SGHAT, FQNNGV. The CDR3 sequence is 15 residues long. The DNA of the CDR3 is TGTGCCAGCAGCCTGACTAGCGGGACCATTTTGCCCCAGTTCTTC. It specifies CASSLTSGTILPQFF. The entire variable domain, with the rest obtained from reference TRBV11-2 and TRBJ2-1, is as follows: EAGVAQSPRYKIIEKRQSVAFWCNPISGHATLYWYQQILGQGPKLLIQFQNNGVVDDSQLPKDRFSAERLKGVDSTLKIQPAKLEDSAVYLCASSLTSGTILPQFFGPGTRLTVL.

The V gene is TRBV13, the J gene TRBJ2-7; D possibly corresponds to TRBD2 (5 bases). CDR1 and CDR2 from the germline V gene are PRHDT and FYEKMQ (reference sequence). The CDR3 has 15 residues. The V end was cut by 6 bases, the J end by 0 bases, with 15 bases between. The CDR3 loop is CASSISEGFSYEQYF. CDR3 nucleotide sequence: TGTGCCAGCAGTATAAGTGAGGGATTCTCCTACGAGCAGTACTTC.

The chain employs TRBV7-2 and TRBJ2-7; D is unresolved. Germline values: CDR1 SGHTA, CDR2 FQGNSA. CDR3 length: 15 residues. Trimming stripped 1 base from V and 1 base from J, with 11 bases between. Written as DNA, the CDR3 is TGTGCCAGCAGCTTAGGGTCGGCTAGTTCCTACGAGCAGTACTTC. It yields the protein CASSLGSASSYEQYF.

The chain employs TRBV19 and TRBJ2-7; a possible D gene is TRBD1 (5 bases). Germline CDR1 and CDR2: LNHDA and SQIVND (reference sequence). The CDR3 consists of 13 residues. The ends were cut back, 6 bases at V and 2 bases at J, with 11 bases in the middle. CDR3 sequence (DNA): TGTGCCAGTAGAGCAGGGATAACCTACGAGCAGTACTTC. Residues: CASRAGITYEQYF. The whole variable domain, filled in from reference TRBV19 and TRBJ2-7, reads DGGITQSPKYLFRKEGQNVTLSCEQNLNHDAMYWYRQDPGQGLRLIYYSQIVNDFQKGDIAEGYSVSREKKESFPLTVTSAQKNPTAFYLCASRAGITYEQYFGPGTRLTVT.